One T cell receptor beta chain is described in this entry. Some clones are missing from TCRdb's copy, which holds only in-frame ones; the method was immunoSEQ multiplex PCR. Of hundreds of thousands of clones detected, 88% appear once; the ten largest clones hold roughly 6.8%. This sample is part of a study of blood T cell repertoires in COVID-19. This TCR was recovered from a woman under 40 with COVID-19, enrolled during active disease. Specimen: peripheral blood.

In DNA, the CDR3 is TGTGCCAGCAGCCCTACGACAGGGAACACCGGGGAGCTGTTTTTT. Translating gives CASSPTTGNTGELFF. The V gene is TRBV11-3, the J gene TRBJ2-2, with D tentatively TRBD1 (6 bases). The CDR3 length is 15 residues. V shed 5 bases and J shed 1 base, with 11 bases lying between them. CDR1 and CDR2 from the germline V gene are SGHNT and YENEEA.